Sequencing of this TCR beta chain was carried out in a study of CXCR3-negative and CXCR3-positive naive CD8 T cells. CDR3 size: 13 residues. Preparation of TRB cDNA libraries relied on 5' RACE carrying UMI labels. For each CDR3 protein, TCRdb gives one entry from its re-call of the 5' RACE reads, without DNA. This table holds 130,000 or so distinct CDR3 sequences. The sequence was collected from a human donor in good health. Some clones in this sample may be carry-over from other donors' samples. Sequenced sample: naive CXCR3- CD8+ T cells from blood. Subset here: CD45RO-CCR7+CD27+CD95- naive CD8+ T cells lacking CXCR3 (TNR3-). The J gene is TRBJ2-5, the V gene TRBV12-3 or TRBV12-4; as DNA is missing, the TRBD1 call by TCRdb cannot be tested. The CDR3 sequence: CPSRRTGEETQYF.